The source of this TCR beta chain is a study of blood T cells in healthy people across ages. Germline V gives CDR1 SGHVS, CDR2 FQNEAQ. This CDR3 comprises 16 residues. A second PCR, run for about 7 to 11 cycles, used a sample-barcoded 5' primer plus a J-beta primer mix. Each of the samples gave a minimum of 3 million paired-end reads that contained CDR3. TCRdb itself ran the 5' RACE reads through MiXCR, one entry per CDR3 protein. Of about 1.1 million distinct CDR3 sequences in the sample, more than 30% were seen once. This clonotype was found a few times. The clonotype originates from a man younger than 35 in good health. The sequenced sample was blood. This chain connects TRBV7-8 to TRBJ2-5, with D perhaps matching TRBD2 (6 bases). The DNA end lines up better with TRBJ2-7; the J call may be wrong. The CDR3 nucleotides are TGTGCCAGCAGCTTAGGGGACTTCCATCCTTCCTACGAGCAGTACTTC. It encodes CASSLGDFHPSYEQYF.